The clone carrying this TCR beta chain was seen a few times. No antigen is known for it. The data stem from a study of T-cell reconstitution after alpha-beta-depleted transplantation in children. Study conclusions and caveats: Alpha-beta T cells present about two months after transplant were reported to originate from several hundred expanded graft clones.

V lost 1 base, J lost 4 bases, and 12 bases lay in between. Germline CDR1 reads SGHTA; CDR2 reads FQGNSA. CDR3 length: 15 residues. Construction of the TCRbeta library involved unique molecular identifiers. A single record per CDR3 protein comes from TCRdb applying MiXCR to the PCR reads. The sample shows about 590,000 distinct CDR3 sequences, 10% to 15% of them seen only once. This specimen was PBMCs, mostly from graft donor cells, taken 360 days after TCRalphabeta/CD19-depleted stem cell transplant. The chain links TRBV7-2 to TRBJ2-3, with D perhaps matching TRBD2 (7 bases). The receptor was isolated from a male patient aged 10 to 17 who had a stem cell transplant for acute myeloid leukemia, so the T cells may come from the graft donor. The CDR3 bases are TGTGCCAGCAGCTTAGTGGGCGGGGGCGCAGATACGCAGTATTTT. Translation gives CASSLVGGGADTQYF.